These 27 T cell receptor beta chains share one sample of origin, sequenced in a study of CD8+CD57+ T cells in acquired aplastic anemia. TCR beta VDJ and CDR3 were profiled, and genomic DNA was the template. TCRdb processed the reads anew with MiXCR; each CDR3 protein has one entry. The table lists about 210,000 distinct CDR3 sequences, 34% of them singletons. Sample: sorted CD4+, CD8+, or CD8+CD57+ T cells (not recorded which) from PBMCs. The receptors were sampled from a human donor in good health, serving as a control.

This chain joins TRBV2 and TRBJ2-1; 12 bases line up with TRBD2. Trimming took 8 bases from V and 3 from J; bases not matched to a gene: 5. There are 15 residues in the CDR3. Germline CDR1 SNHLY, CDR2 FYNNEI. CDR3 sequence reads: CASQTSGGLYNEQFF. The CDR3 nucleotides read TGTGCCAGCCAAACTAGCGGGGGGCTCTACAATGAGCAGTTCTTC.

This clonotype was picked up many times. The V and J genes are TRBV5-6 and TRBJ1-3, with 7 bases fitting TRBD1. The CDR3 consists of 15 residues. V lost 3 bases, J lost 3 bases, and 6 bases stayed unmatched. Germline CDR1 and CDR2: SGHDT and YYEEEE. The CDR3 here is CASSWGQKRGNTIYF. The CDR3 bases are TGTGCCAGCAGCTGGGGACAGAAACGTGGAAACACCATATATTTT. Looking up the rest from reference TRBV5-6 and TRBJ1-3 gives the full variable domain: DAGVTQSPTHLIKTRGQQVTLRCSPKSGHDTVSWYQQALGQGPQFIFQYYEEEERQRGNFPDRFSGHQFPNYSSELNVNALLLGDSALYLCASSWGQKRGNTIYFGEGSWLTVV.

The rearrangement links TRBV10-2 to TRBJ2-7; 13 nucleotides match TRBD2. CDR1 WSHSY and CDR2 SAAADI come from the germline V gene. V lost 8 bases and J lost 4; bases outside the gene matches: 2. This CDR3 is built from 13 residues. In DNA form, the CDR3 reads TGCGCCAGCGGGACTAGCGGGATTTACGAGCAGTACTTC. Its protein product is CASGTSGIYEQYF.

The V and J genes are TRBV5-1 and TRBJ2-3, with 10 bases that match TRBD2. Germline lookup yields CDR1 SGHRS and CDR2 YFSETQ. CDR3 length equals 15 residues. After removal of 6 bases from V and 1 base from J, the junction contained 5 bases not matched to a gene. CDR3 coding DNA: TGCGCCAGCAAACCGCTAGCGGGAGGCACAGATACGCAGTATTTT. Protein product: CASKPLAGGTDTQYF.

V is TRBV5-1 and J is TRBJ2-1; D gene ambiguous. Germline V lookup: CDR1 SGHRS, CDR2 YFSETQ. This CDR3 is 15 amino acids long. Trimming took off 2 bases at V and 5 bases at J, with 14 bases between the two ends. The CDR3 spells CASSLLAASNNEQFF. The CDR3 nucleotides read TGCGCCAGCAGCTTATTGGCTGCCTCGAACAATGAGCAGTTCTTC.

The chain is built from TRBV5-1 and TRBJ2-1; 8 positions match TRBD2. Germline V lookup: CDR1 SGHRS, CDR2 YFSETQ. The CDR3 contains 16 residues. V gave up 3 bases and J gave up 3 bases; unmatched junction bases: 8. CDR3 DNA: TGCGCCAGCAGCTCCTACTCGCGGGAGGTCTACAATGAGCAGTTCTTC. This encodes CASSSYSREVYNEQFF.

This clonotype has a count of ten or more. V usage is TRBV11-2 and J usage is TRBJ2-7, with 12 bases lining up with TRBD2. Germline V gives CDR1 SGHAT, CDR2 FQNNGV. The CDR3 is 19 amino acids. The J segment lost 1 base and the V segment lost 2 bases, leaving 12 bases of the junction unmatched. The CDR3 DNA is TGTGCCAGCAGCTTATCAGGACTAGCGGGACCTAGGGGGTCCTACGAGCAGTACTTC. It specifies CASSLSGLAGPRGSYEQYF.

This clonotype was recorded many times. The CDR3 here is CASSLGPSGASTDTQYF. The CDR3 coding sequence is TGCGCCAGCAGCTTGGGCCCTAGCGGGGCTAGCACAGATACGCAGTATTTT. V usage is TRBV5-1 and J usage is TRBJ2-3, with 9 positions matching TRBD2. The CDR3 consists of 17 residues. Germline lookup yields CDR1 SGHRS and CDR2 YFSETQ. With 0 bases clipped from V and 0 bases from J, the junction kept 5 bases outside the gene matches.

In regard to this clonotype: Relative to the germline gene, one junction end is altered; a read error may explain this. The V call is TRBV27, the J call TRBJ1-6; D not resolved. This CDR3 has 13 residues. CDR1 and CDR2 (germline): MNHEY, SMNVEV (reference sequence). As DNA, the CDR3 is TGTGCCGGCAGTCTTTCCTATGATTCACCCCTCCACTTT. It yields the protein CAGSLSYDSPLHF.

This clonotype has just one count. This chain connects TRBV19 to TRBJ2-1; D is unclear. There are 14 residues in the CDR3. Germline-derived CDR1 and CDR2 are LNHDA and SQIVND (reference sequence). V gave up 3 bases and J gave up 3 bases, with 9 bases separating them. Here the CDR3 reads CASSIVQDYNEQFF. CDR3 DNA sequence: TGTGCCAGTAGTATCGTTCAGGACTACAATGAGCAGTTCTTC.

This clonotype was counted at least ten times. The chain uses TRBV7-2 and TRBJ1-1; unclear D gene. Germline V CDR1 and CDR2: SGHTA, FQGNSA. This CDR3 region has 13 residues. The ends were cut back, 7 bases at V and 0 bases at J, with 9 bases in the middle. CDR3 in amino acids: CASTPLVNTEAFF. CDR3 DNA: TGTGCCAGCACCCCCTTGGTGAACACTGAAGCTTTCTTT.

In this sample, this clonotype turned up many times. The rearrangement uses TRBV19 and TRBJ2-5; maybe TRBD1 (5 bases). Trimming took off 6 bases at V and 1 base at J, with 15 bases between the two ends. CDR1 is LNHDA and CDR2 is SQIVND in the germline V gene (reference sequence). This CDR3 region has 15 residues. The CDR3 DNA follows: TGTGCCAGTAGGCTAAAGGGGTACCGCCAAGAGACCCAGTACTTC. It yields the protein CASRLKGYRQETQYF.

This clonotype was detected a few times. The CDR3 DNA follows: TGCGCCAGCAGCTTGGCTCCGGGACAGGGCATATATTTT. Amino acid sequence: CASSLAPGQGIYF. The rearrangement links TRBV5-1 to TRBJ1-3, with 9 bases matching TRBD1. Germline trimming cut 0 bases from V and 12 bases from J; bases unmatched to any gene: 4. The CDR3 has 13 residues. The germline V gene has CDR1 SGHRS and CDR2 YFSETQ.

This clonotype was seen a few times. The rearrangement links TRBV2 to TRBJ1-1; possibly TRBD1 for D (5 bases). V was trimmed by 8 bases and J by 0 bases, leaving 7 bases between them. The CDR3 sequence is 12 residues long. Per germline, CDR1 SNHLY and CDR2 FYNNEI. The DNA of the CDR3 is TGTGCCAGCTTGGGGGTGAACACTGAAGCTTTCTTT. As protein: CASLGVNTEAFF.

This clonotype was recorded at least ten times. The chain is built from TRBV20-1 and TRBJ1-2, with no clear D. The CDR3 length is 11 residues. Germline CDR1 DFQATT, CDR2 SNEGSKA (reference sequence). V was clipped by 4 bases and J by 4 bases, with 7 bases between them. The CDR3 loop is CSAIKSYGYTF. The CDR3 bases are TGCAGTGCTATCAAGTCCTATGGCTACACCTTC.

V usage is TRBV20-1 and J usage is TRBJ1-4, with D unresolved. Germline lookup yields CDR1 DFQATT and CDR2 SNEGSKA (reference sequence). This CDR3 is 15 amino acids long. V dropped 3 bases and J dropped 8 bases, with 19 bases sitting between them. CDR3 coding DNA: TGCAGTGCTAGTATCCTCCGGGGAAGTCAGGAAAAACTGTTTTTT. Translating it yields CSASILRGSQEKLFF.

This clonotype was found a few times. The genes are TRBV6-5 and TRBJ2-5; TRBD1 is a possible D gene (5 bases). Germline values: CDR1 MNHEY, CDR2 SVGAGI. The CDR3 loop spans 15 amino acids. V was pared by 0 bases and J by 4 bases, with 12 bases between. The CDR3 spells CASSYSFQGRETQYF. As DNA, the CDR3 is TGTGCCAGCAGTTACTCGTTCCAGGGTAGAGAGACCCAGTACTTC.

This clonotype was recorded many times. The genes are TRBV7-2 and TRBJ2-1; tentatively, D is TRBD1 or TRBD2 (6 bases each). From germline, CDR1 is SGHTA and CDR2 FQGNSA. Trimming stripped 5 bases from V and 2 bases from J, with 19 bases between. The CDR3 contains 17 residues. CDR3 amino acids: CASSAGRPGATYNEQFF. Here the CDR3 DNA reads TGTGCCAGCAGCGCGGGACGCCCAGGGGCTACCTACAATGAGCAGTTCTTC.

This clonotype was counted many times. The V gene is TRBV6-2 or TRBV6-3, the J gene TRBJ2-7; 11 bases fit TRBD2. The length of the CDR3 is 13 residues. CDR1 and CDR2 from the germline V gene are MNHEY and SVGEGT. Losses at the gene ends were 6 bases for V and 2 bases for J; bases not matched to a gene: 0. The CDR3: CASRLAGAYEQYF. The CDR3 DNA follows: TGTGCCAGCAGACTAGCGGGGGCCTACGAGCAGTACTTC.

There are many counts of this clonotype. This chain's CDR3 is CSVVGEPEAFF. In nucleotides, the CDR3 is TGCAGCGTTGTCGGGGAGCCTGAAGCTTTCTTT. The chain is built from TRBV29-1 and TRBJ1-1; D not resolved. Per the germline V gene, CDR1 is SQVTM and CDR2 is ANQGSEA. The CDR3 has 11 amino acids. V was clipped by 4 bases and J by 6 bases, with 9 bases between them.

The chain couples TRBV10-3 to TRBJ1-5; weak D call: TRBD1 (5 bases). V was clipped by 7 bases and J by 1 base, with 8 bases between them. This CDR3 has 13 amino acids. Germline V gene sequence: CDR1 ENHRY, CDR2 SYGVKD. The CDR3 DNA is TGTGCCATCACGGGGGGGAGCAATCAGCCCCAGCATTTT. It specifies CAITGGSNQPQHF.

The chain is built from TRBV24-1 and TRBJ1-2, with 8 bases aligning to TRBD1. V trimming: 3 bases; J trimming: 6 bases; junction bases outside the gene matches: 11. Germline V gene sequence: CDR1 KGHDR, CDR2 SFDVKD. This CDR3 spans 16 amino acids. CDR3 sequence reads: CATSDNTGGLAHGYTF. In DNA, the CDR3 is TGTGCCACCAGTGATAATACAGGGGGTCTTGCTCATGGCTACACCTTC.

This clonotype was observed many times. The chain employs TRBV12-3 or TRBV12-4 and TRBJ1-2; TRBD1 aligns across 7 bases. V lost 6 bases and J lost 6; bases outside the gene matches: 10. The CDR3 is made up of 14 amino acids. This chain's CDR3 is CASSRKQGSDGYTF. Here the CDR3 DNA reads TGTGCCAGCAGCAGGAAACAGGGGAGTGATGGCTACACCTTC.

This clonotype was detected many times. Here the CDR3 reads CASSRQYYEQYF. The CDR3 DNA sequence: TGTGCCAGCTCTAGACAGTACTACGAGCAGTACTTC. The rearrangement uses TRBV2 and TRBJ2-7, with TRBD1 as a possible D gene (5 bases). There are 12 residues in the CDR3. The V and J ends lost 8 bases and 3 bases respectively, with 11 bases between them. Germline CDR1 reads SNHLY; CDR2 reads FYNNEI.

This clonotype came up many times. This chain links TRBV6-1 with TRBJ1-6; D remains unclear. CDR3 size: 15 residues. The germline V gene has CDR1 MNHNS and CDR2 SASEGT. Trimming shortened V by 1 base and J by 8 bases, and 12 bases separated the two germline ends. In DNA, the CDR3 is TGTGCCAGCAGTGAAGGACCGCGGAGGGATTCACCCCTCCACTTT. It codes for CASSEGPRRDSPLHF.

This clonotype was picked up many times. The J gene is TRBJ1-2, the V gene TRBV5-1, with TRBD1 matching 7 bases. V shed 5 bases, J shed 6 bases, and the junction held 4 bases outside the gene matches. The germline CDR1 and CDR2 sequences are SGHRS and YFSETQ. This CDR3 has 12 amino acids. The CDR3 reads CASRTGTDGYTF. CDR3 bases: TGCGCCAGCAGGACAGGGACGGATGGCTACACCTTC. The whole variable domain, filled in from reference TRBV5-1 and TRBJ1-2, reads KAGVTQTPRYLIKTRGQQVTLSCSPISGHRSVSWYQQTPGQGLQFLFEYFSETQRNKGNFPGRFSGRQFSNSRSEMNVSTLELGDSALYLCASRTGTDGYTFGSGTRLTVV.

This clonotype was recorded a few times. The chain carries TRBV6-1 and TRBJ2-7; TRBD2 matches at 12 bases. CDR1 is MNHNS, CDR2 SASEGT, per germline. The junction had 6 bases not matched to a gene; V was cut back by 1 base and J by 5 bases. This CDR3 spans 16 amino acids. Here the CDR3 reads CASSEEPLAGGNEQYF. The CDR3 DNA sequence: TGTGCCAGCAGTGAAGAGCCCCTAGCGGGAGGGAACGAGCAGTACTTC.